The T cell receptor (beta chain) described here comes from a study of T cells in Graves' hyperthyroidism and ophthalmopathy. Study-wide points: Ophthalmopathy was distinguished from stable hyperthyroidism by 13 V-J signatures.

The source material, RNA transcripts, was used to amplify TCR beta CDR3 regions. Primed by the HTBI set, a first-round RT-PCR was run on the TCR CDR3. Each CDR3 protein gets one entry after TCRdb re-called the multiplex PCR reads with MiXCR. This table has 360,000 or so distinct CDR3 sequences, roughly 15% appearing once. This clonotype appeared many times. Its cognate antigen is unknown. This CDR3 region has 17 residues. Germline CDR1 SGHAT, CDR2 FQNNGV. The J segment lost 2 bases and the V segment lost 6 bases, leaving 14 bases of the junction unmatched. The PBMCs had their origin in 10 ml of fresh peripheral blood.

The clonotype was recovered from a woman aged 55-70 years with Graves' ophthalmopathy. The specimen sequenced was blood. V usage is TRBV11-2 and J usage is TRBJ2-7, with 9 bases that match TRBD2. CDR3 residues: CASRPTGGREGAYEQYF. The CDR3 nucleotides are TGTGCCAGCAGACCTACTGGGGGGCGGGAGGGCGCCTACGAGCAGTACTTC. The full variable domain, in which reference TRBV11-2 and TRBJ2-7 provide the parts outside the CDR3, is EAGVAQSPRYKIIEKRQSVAFWCNPISGHATLYWYQQILGQGPKLLIQFQNNGVVDDSQLPKDRFSAERLKGVDSTLKIQPAKLEDSAVYLCASRPTGGREGAYEQYFGPGTRLTVT.